This T cell receptor (beta chain) comes out of a study of OX40 agonist ivuxolimab in advanced cancers. At the level of the study: The patients received agonistic anti-OX40 (CD134) antibody ivuxolimab. The dose-escalation cohort was around 83% male, with a mean age of around 54 years, ranging about 23 to 79. General study results and limits: There were, on average, more expanded clones in CD8+ T cells than in CD4+. Nonresponders, in some cases, also had low normalized T-cell clonal expansion.

Method: immunoSEQ multiplex PCR; TCRdb's copy keeps in-frame clones and lacks some. The repertoire holds about 12,000 clones, with nearly 80% as singletons. The CDR3 runs to 13 residues. Germline loops: CDR1 SEHNR, CDR2 FQNEAQ (reference sequence). Trimming took off 5 bases at V and 4 bases at J, with 11 bases between the two ends. As concerns this clone: What it binds is unknown.

The receptor was derived from an adult with an advanced solid tumor such as melanoma, head and neck, liver or kidney cancer. The starting material was CD4+ or CD8+ T cells sorted from blood, obtained in a trial of the OX40 agonist ivuxolimab. V usage is TRBV7-9 and J usage is TRBJ1-1, with D possibly TRBD1 on 5 matching bases. The CDR3: CASSLREGTEAFF. The CDR3 DNA sequence: TGTGCCAGCAGCCTCAGGGAGGGCACTGAAGCTTTCTTT.